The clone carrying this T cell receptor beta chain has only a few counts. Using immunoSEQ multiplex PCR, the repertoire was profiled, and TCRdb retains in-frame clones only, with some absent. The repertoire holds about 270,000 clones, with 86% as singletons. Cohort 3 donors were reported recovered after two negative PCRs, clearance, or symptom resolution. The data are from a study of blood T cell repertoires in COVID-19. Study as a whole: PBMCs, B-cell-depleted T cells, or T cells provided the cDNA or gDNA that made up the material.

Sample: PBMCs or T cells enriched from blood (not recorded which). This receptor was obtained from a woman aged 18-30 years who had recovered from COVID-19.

As DNA, the CDR3 is TGTGCCAGTAGTAGGGGGCGCGGAAACACCATATATTTT. It codes for CASSRGRGNTIYF. This chain uses TRBV19 with TRBJ1-3, with TRBD1 as a possible D gene (6 bases). Looked up from germline, CDR1 is LNHDA and CDR2 is SQIVND (reference sequence). The V end lost 4 bases, the J end lost 4 bases, and 8 bases lay between the germline ends. This CDR3 region has 13 residues. Together with reference TRBV19 and TRBJ1-3, the CDR3 gives the full variable domain: DGGITQSPKYLFRKEGQNVTLSCEQNLNHDAMYWYRQDPGQGLRLIYYSQIVNDFQKGDIAEGYSVSREKKESFPLTVTSAQKNPTAFYLCASSRGRGNTIYFGEGSWLTVV.